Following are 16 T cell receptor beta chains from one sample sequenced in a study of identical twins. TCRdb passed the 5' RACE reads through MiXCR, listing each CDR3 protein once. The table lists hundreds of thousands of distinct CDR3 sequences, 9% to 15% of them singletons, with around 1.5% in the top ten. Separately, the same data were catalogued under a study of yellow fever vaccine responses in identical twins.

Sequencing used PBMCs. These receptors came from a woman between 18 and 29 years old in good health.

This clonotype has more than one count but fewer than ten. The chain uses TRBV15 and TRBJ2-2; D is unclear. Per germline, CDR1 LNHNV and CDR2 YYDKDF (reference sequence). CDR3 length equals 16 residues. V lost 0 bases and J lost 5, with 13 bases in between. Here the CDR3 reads CATSREGPNPTGELFF. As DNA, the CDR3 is TGTGCCACCAGCAGAGAGGGCCCGAACCCTACCGGGGAGCTGTTTTTT.

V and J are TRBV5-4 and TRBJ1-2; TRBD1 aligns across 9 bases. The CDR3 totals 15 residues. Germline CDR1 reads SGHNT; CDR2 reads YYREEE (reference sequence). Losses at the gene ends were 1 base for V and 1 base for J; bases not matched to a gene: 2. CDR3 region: CASSLLTGGNYGYTF. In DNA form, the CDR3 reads TGTGCCAGCAGCTTGTTGACAGGGGGTAACTATGGCTACACCTTC.

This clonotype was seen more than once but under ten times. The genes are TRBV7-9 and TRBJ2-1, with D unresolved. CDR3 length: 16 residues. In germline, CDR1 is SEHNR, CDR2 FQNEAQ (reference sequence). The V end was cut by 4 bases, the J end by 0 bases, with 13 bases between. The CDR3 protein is CASSSDLPSSYNEQFF. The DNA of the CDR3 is TGTGCCAGCAGCTCGGACCTTCCTAGCTCCTACAATGAGCAGTTCTTC.

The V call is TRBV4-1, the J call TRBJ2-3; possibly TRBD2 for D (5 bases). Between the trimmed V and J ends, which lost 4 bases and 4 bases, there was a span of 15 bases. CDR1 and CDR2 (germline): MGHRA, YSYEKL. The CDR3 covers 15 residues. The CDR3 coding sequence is TGCGCCAGCAGCCTAGTCCCCGGGGTGGCAGATACGCAGTATTTT. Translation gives CASSLVPGVADTQYF.

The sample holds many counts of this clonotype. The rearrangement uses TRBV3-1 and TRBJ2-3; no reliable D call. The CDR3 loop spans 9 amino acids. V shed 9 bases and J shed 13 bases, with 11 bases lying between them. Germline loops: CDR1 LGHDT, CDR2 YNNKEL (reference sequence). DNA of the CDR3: TGTGCCAGAACTCCTCCTAAGTATTTT. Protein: CARTPPKYF.

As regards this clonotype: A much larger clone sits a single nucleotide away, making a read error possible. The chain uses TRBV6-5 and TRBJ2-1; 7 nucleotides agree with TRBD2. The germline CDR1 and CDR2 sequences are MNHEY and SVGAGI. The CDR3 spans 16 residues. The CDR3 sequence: CTSSYSVGGTYNEQFF. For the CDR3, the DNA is TGTACCAGCAGTTACTCGGTGGGGGGGACCTACAATGAGCAGTTCTTC.

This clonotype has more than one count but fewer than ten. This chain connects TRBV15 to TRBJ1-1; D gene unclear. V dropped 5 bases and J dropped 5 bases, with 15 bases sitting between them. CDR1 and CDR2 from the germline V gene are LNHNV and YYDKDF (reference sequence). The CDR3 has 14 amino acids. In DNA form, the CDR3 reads TGTGCCACCAGCCTTCATGCAATGGATACTGAAGCTTTCTTT. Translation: CATSLHAMDTEAFF.

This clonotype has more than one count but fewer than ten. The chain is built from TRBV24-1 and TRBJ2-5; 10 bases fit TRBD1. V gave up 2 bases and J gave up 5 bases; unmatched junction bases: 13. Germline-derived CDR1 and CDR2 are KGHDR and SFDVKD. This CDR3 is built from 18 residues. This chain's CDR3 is CATSDSSVGDRGWETQYF. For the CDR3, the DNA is TGTGCCACCAGTGATTCCTCCGTAGGGGACAGGGGATGGGAGACCCAGTACTTC.

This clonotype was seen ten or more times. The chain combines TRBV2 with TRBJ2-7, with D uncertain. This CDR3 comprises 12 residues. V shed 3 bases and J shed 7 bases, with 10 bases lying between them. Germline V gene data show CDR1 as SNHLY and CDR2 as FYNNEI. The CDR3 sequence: CASSEGGGEQYV. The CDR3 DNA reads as TGTGCCAGCAGTGAGGGCGGCGGTGAGCAGTACGTC.

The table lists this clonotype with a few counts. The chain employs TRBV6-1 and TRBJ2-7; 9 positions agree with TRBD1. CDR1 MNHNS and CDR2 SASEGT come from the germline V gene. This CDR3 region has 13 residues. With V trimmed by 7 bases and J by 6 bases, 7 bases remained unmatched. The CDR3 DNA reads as TGTGCCAGCAAGCGGGACAGGGTCGCCGAGCAGTACTTC. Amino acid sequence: CASKRDRVAEQYF.

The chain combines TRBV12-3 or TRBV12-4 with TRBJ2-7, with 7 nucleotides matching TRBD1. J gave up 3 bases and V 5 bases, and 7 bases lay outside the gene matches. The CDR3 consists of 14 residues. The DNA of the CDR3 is TGTGCCAGCAGTCCCAAAGGGACAGTCTACGAGCAGTACTTC. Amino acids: CASSPKGTVYEQYF.

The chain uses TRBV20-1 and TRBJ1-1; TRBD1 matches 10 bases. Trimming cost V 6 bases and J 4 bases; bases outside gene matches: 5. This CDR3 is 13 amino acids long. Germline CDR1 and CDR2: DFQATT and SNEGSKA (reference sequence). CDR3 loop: CSAPGTGATEAFF. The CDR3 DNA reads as TGCAGTGCACCCGGGACAGGGGCCACTGAAGCTTTCTTT.

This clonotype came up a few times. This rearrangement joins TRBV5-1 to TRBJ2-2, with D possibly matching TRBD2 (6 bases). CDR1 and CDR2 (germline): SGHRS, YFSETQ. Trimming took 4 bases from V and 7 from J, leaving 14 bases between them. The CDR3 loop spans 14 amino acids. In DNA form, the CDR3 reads TGCGCCAGCAGCAAGGACGCCGGGGGCGGGGAGCTGTTTTTT. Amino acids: CASSKDAGGGELFF.

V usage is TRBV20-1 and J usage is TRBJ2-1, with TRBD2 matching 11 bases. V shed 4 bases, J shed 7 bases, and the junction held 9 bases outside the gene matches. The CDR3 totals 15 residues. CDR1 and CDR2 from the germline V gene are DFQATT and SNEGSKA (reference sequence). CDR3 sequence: CSAKLAGVVLNEQFF. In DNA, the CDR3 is TGCAGTGCTAAACTAGCGGGAGTAGTTTTAAATGAGCAGTTCTTC.

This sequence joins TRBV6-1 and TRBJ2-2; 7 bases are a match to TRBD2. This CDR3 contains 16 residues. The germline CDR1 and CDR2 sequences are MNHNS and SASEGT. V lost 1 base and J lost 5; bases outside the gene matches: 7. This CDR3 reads CASSEGAGKVTGELFF. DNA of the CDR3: TGTGCCAGCAGTGAAGGAGCGGGAAAGGTGACCGGGGAGCTGTTTTTT.

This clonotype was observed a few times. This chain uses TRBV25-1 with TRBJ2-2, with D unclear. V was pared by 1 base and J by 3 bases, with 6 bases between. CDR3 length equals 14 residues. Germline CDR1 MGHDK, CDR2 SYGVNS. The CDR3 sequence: CASSESPHTGELFF. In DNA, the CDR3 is TGTGCCAGCAGTGAATCCCCTCACACCGGGGAGCTGTTTTTT.